The 15 T cell receptor beta chains below were found in one sample sequenced in a study of T cells in Graves' hyperthyroidism and ophthalmopathy. Amplification of TCR beta CDR3 regions was performed using RNA transcripts as template. The study used the HTBI primer set for a first-round RT-PCR of the TCR CDR3. MiXCR, run by TCRdb on the multiplex PCR reads, gives a single entry per CDR3 protein. The repertoire holds 250,000 to 350,000 distinct CDR3 sequences, with approximately 16% as singletons. The sequencing sample was made of blood. The receptors were sampled from a man aged 25-45 years with Graves' hyperthyroidism.

This clonotype has at least ten counts. V usage is TRBV28 and J usage is TRBJ1-4; 8 bases fit TRBD1. CDR1 MDHEN and CDR2 SYDVKM come from the germline V gene. This CDR3 is built from 17 residues. Losses at the gene ends were 5 bases for V and 0 bases for J; bases not matched to a gene: 8. In nucleotides, the CDR3 is TGTGCCAGCAGTATCCCGGGACAGGCGGCAACTAATGAAAAACTGTTTTTT. It yields the protein CASSIPGQAATNEKLFF.

V is TRBV28 and J is TRBJ2-7; D uncertain. Looked up from germline, CDR1 is MDHEN and CDR2 is SYDVKM. There are 18 residues in the CDR3. The V end lost 6 bases, the J end lost 3 bases, and 27 bases lay between the germline ends. CDR3 sequence: CASSTPRGRTRKYYEQYF. CDR3 in DNA: TGTGCCAGCAGCACCCCCCGAGGACGGACCAGGAAATACTACGAGCAGTACTTC.

The rearrangement links TRBV20-1 to TRBJ2-3; 7 bases match TRBD2. Trimming cost V 0 bases and J 0 bases; bases outside gene matches: 3. There are 15 residues in the CDR3. Per germline, CDR1 DFQATT and CDR2 SNEGSKA (reference sequence). CDR3 sequence (DNA): TGCAGTGCTAGAGAGGGCGGGAGTAGCACAGATACGCAGTATTTT. It translates to CSAREGGSSTDTQYF.

This clonotype showed up many times. The gene calls are TRBV11-1 and TRBJ2-1; TRBD1 aligns across 8 bases. This CDR3 has 15 amino acids. Germline V gene lookup returns CDR1 SGHAT and CDR2 FQDESV (reference sequence). V trimming: 4 bases; J trimming: 4 bases; junction bases outside the gene matches: 6. This CDR3 reads CASSSRGTGYNEQFF. CDR3 bases: TGTGCCAGCAGCTCCCGCGGGACAGGATACAATGAGCAGTTCTTC.

This clonotype was found many times. V and J are TRBV28 and TRBJ2-7; 10 positions agree with TRBD2. The CDR3 loop spans 15 amino acids. Trimming at V came to 6 bases and at J to 4 bases, leaving 9 bases not matched to a gene. CDR1 and CDR2 (germline): MDHEN, SYDVKM. The DNA for the CDR3 is TGTGCCAGCAGCCCTGGGGGACTAGCGTCTTACGAGCAGTACTTC. Translation gives CASSPGGLASYEQYF.

This clonotype was counted at least ten times. The rearrangement joins TRBV12-3 or TRBV12-4 to TRBJ1-1; a weak D match, TRBD1 (5 bases). CDR3 length: 14 amino acids. Trimming shortened V by 2 bases and J by 4 bases, and 11 bases separated the two germline ends. This CDR3 reads CASSLRGLFTEAFF. The DNA for the CDR3 is TGTGCCAGCAGTTTAAGGGGTTTGTTCACTGAAGCTTTCTTT.

Only a few counts were recorded for this clonotype. CDR3 in DNA: TGCAGTGCTGAGCGGGGGAAGGATCAGCCCCAGCATTTT. Translating it yields CSAERGKDQPQHF. The V and J genes are TRBV20-1 and TRBJ1-5; the D gene is possibly TRBD1 (5 bases). The CDR3 loop spans 13 amino acids. Germline V gene lookup returns CDR1 DFQATT and CDR2 SNEGSKA (reference sequence). Trimming stripped 5 bases from V and 5 bases from J, with 13 bases between.

This clonotype was seen repeatedly, ten times or more. The chain carries TRBV18 and TRBJ2-7, with 8 bases fitting TRBD1. Germline V gene data show CDR1 as KGHSH and CDR2 as LQKENI. The V and J ends lost 4 bases and 0 bases, in that order; junction bases with no gene match: 5. This CDR3 comprises 15 residues. This CDR3 reads CASSLGTGSSYEQYF. CDR3 coding DNA: TGTGCCAGCTCACTAGGGACAGGTAGCTCCTACGAGCAGTACTTC.

This clonotype was recorded a few times. The chain uses TRBV5-8 and TRBJ1-3; a possible D gene is TRBD1 (5 bases). The CDR3 is 16 amino acids. The V end lost 0 bases, the J end lost 4 bases, and 14 bases lay between the germline ends. Per the germline V gene, CDR1 is SGHTS and CDR2 is YDEGEE. Here the CDR3 reads CASSLDTDSEGNTIYF. The CDR3 nucleotides read TGTGCCAGCAGCTTGGACACCGACAGTGAAGGAAACACCATATATTTT.

The chain links TRBV6-1 to TRBJ1-4; 7 bases match TRBD1. CDR1 and CDR2 (germline): MNHNS, SASEGT. The CDR3 consists of 18 residues. Unmatched junction bases numbered 15, after V lost 5 bases and J lost 3 bases. CDR3 DNA sequence: TGTGCCAGCAGTACAACCCAGGGGGGCGCGGCAGCTAATGAAAAACTGTTTTTT. Amino acid sequence: CASSTTQGGAAANEKLFF.

This clonotype has only a few counts. J is TRBJ2-1 and V is TRBV19, with TRBD2 matching 8 bases. The CDR3 runs to 18 residues. The trim removed 1 base at V and 0 bases at J, leaving 8 bases unmatched. In germline, CDR1 is LNHDA, CDR2 SQIVND (reference sequence). The CDR3 nucleotides read TGTGCCAGTAGTATAGGGTGGGGCGGGAGGAGCTCCTACAATGAGCAGTTCTTC. Its translation: CASSIGWGGRSSYNEQFF.

This clonotype was seen a few times. A much larger clone sits a single nucleotide away, making a read error possible. This chain connects TRBV20-1 to TRBJ1-1, with TRBD1 matching over 12 bases. The germline gives CDR1 DFQATT, CDR2 SNEGSKA (reference sequence). The CDR3 length is 15 residues. CDR3 protein: CSARDHGTGGTEVFF. Here the CDR3 DNA reads TGCAGTGCTAGAGATCATGGGACAGGGGGCACTGAAGTTTTCTTT.

This clonotype was counted many times. The rearrangement links TRBV20-1 to TRBJ2-7, with D possibly TRBD2 on 6 matching bases. The germline CDR1 and CDR2 sequences are DFQATT and SNEGSKA (reference sequence). This CDR3 is 17 amino acids long. Trimming cost V 1 base and J 3 bases, with 22 bases left between them. CDR3 amino acids: CSARGELWGTLVYEQYF. DNA of the CDR3: TGCAGTGCTAGAGGGGAATTATGGGGGACTCTTGTCTACGAGCAGTACTTC.

V gene TRBV5-8 combines with J gene TRBJ2-2, with 11 bases that match TRBD2. Looked up from germline, CDR1 is SGHTS and CDR2 is YDEGEE. There are 17 residues in the CDR3. V lost 0 bases to trimming and J lost 3 bases; unmatched junction nucleotides: 4. The DNA of the CDR3 is TGTGCCAGCAGCTTGGTACTAGCGGGAGCCGACACCGGGGAGCTGTTTTTT. Its translation: CASSLVLAGADTGELFF.

This rearrangement joins TRBV4-2 to TRBJ2-7; 8 nucleotides agree with TRBD2. Germline CDR1 is LGHNA and CDR2 is YNFKEQ. Trimming at V came to 0 bases and at J to 1 base, leaving 5 bases not matched to a gene. This CDR3 region has 16 residues. The CDR3 reads CASSQERGGRSYEQYF. CDR3 in DNA: TGTGCCAGCAGCCAAGAGCGCGGCGGGAGGTCCTACGAGCAGTACTTC.